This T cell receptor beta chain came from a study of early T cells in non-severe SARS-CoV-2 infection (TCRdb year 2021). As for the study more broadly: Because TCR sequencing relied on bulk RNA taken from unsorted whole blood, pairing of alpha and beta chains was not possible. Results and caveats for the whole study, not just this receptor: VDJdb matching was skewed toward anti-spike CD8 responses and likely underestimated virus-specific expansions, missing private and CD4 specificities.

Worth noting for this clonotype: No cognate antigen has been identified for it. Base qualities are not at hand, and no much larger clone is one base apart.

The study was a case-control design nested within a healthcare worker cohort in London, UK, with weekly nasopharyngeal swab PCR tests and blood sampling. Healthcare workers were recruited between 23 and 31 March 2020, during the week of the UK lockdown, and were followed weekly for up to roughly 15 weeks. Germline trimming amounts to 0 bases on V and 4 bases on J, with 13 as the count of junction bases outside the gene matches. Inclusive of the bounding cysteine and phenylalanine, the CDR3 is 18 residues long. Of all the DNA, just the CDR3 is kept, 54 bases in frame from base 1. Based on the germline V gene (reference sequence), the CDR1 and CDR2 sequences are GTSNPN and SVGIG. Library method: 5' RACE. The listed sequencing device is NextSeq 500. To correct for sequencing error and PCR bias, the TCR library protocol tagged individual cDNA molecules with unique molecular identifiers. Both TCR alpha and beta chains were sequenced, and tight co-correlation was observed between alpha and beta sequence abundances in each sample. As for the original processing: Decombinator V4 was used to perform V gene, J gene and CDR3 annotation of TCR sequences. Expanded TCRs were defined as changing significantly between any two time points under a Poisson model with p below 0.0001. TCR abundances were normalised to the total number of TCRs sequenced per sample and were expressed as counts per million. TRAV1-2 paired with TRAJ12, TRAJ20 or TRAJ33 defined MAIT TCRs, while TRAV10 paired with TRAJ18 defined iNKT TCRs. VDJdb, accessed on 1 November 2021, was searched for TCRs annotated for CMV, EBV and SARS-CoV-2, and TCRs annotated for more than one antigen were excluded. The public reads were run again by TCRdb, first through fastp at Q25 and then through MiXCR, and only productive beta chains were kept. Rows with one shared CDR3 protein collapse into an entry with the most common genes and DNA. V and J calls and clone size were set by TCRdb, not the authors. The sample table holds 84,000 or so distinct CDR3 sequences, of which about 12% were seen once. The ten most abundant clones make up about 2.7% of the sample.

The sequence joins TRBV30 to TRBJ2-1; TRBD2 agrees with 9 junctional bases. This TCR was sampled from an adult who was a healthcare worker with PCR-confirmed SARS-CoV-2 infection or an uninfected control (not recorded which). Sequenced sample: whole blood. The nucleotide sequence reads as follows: TGTGCCTGGAGTGTACCCGCGGGGGGGCCGAAGTATTACAATGAGCAGTTCTTC. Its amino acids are CAWSVPAGGPKYYNEQFF. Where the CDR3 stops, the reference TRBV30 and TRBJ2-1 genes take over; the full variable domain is SQTIHQWPATLVQPVGSPLSLECTVEGTSNPNLYWYRQAAGRGLQLLFYSVGIGQISSEVPQNLSASRPQDRQFILSSKKLLLSDSGFYLCAWSVPAGGPKYYNEQFFGPGTRLTVL.